This TCR beta chain stems from a study of blood T cell repertoires in COVID-19. On the study more broadly: Samples representing acute and convalescent COVID-19 were sourced from the United States, Italy and Spain. PBMCs, B-cell-depleted T cells, or T cells provided the cDNA or gDNA that made up the material.

A few counts support this clone. In the source study's methods: Reference gene primer amplification in the assay estimated nucleated cell counts. TCRdb's copy holds only in-frame clones and misses some; the assay was immunoSEQ multiplex PCR. The V and J calls and clone size were taken over from that table, and D and trimming were inferred from the DNA. The sample holds 10,000 to 15,000 clones, 75% to 90% seen once. Sample: peripheral blood. The receptor was derived from a human donor in a cohort sampled during active COVID-19.

CDR3 bases: TGTGCCAGCAGCTTAGGGACAGGCTTTAATTCACCCCTCCACTTT. Its translation: CASSLGTGFNSPLHF. The V gene is TRBV7-2, the J gene TRBJ1-6; 7 bases line up with TRBD1. Trimming took 1 base from V and 6 from J; bases not matched to a gene: 3. CDR1 and CDR2 from the germline V gene are SGHTA and FQGNSA. The CDR3 has 15 residues.